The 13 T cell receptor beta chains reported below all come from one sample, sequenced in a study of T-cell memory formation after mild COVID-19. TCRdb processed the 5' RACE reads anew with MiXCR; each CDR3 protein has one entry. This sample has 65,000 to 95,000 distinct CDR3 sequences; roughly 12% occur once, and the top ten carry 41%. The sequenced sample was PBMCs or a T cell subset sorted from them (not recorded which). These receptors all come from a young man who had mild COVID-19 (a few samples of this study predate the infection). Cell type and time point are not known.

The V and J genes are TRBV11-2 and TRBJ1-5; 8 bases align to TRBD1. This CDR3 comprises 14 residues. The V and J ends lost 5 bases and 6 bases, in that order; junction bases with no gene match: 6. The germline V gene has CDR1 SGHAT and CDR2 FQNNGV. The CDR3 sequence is CASSPTGARQPQHF. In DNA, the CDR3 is TGTGCCAGCAGCCCGACAGGGGCTCGTCAGCCCCAGCATTTT.

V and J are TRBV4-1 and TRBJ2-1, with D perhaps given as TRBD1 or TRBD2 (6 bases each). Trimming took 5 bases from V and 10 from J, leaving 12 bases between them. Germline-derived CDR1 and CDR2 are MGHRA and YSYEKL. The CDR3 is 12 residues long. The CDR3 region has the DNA TGCGCCAGCAGCTACGGGGGCATGGAGCAGTTCTTC. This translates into CASSYGGMEQFF.

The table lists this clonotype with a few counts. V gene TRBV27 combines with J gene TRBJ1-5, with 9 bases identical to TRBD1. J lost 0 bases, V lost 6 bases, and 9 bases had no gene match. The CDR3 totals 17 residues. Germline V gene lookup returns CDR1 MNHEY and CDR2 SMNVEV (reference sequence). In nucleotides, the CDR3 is TGTGCCAGCAGGACAAGGACAGGGGATGATAGCAATCAGCCCCAGCATTTT. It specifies CASRTRTGDDSNQPQHF.

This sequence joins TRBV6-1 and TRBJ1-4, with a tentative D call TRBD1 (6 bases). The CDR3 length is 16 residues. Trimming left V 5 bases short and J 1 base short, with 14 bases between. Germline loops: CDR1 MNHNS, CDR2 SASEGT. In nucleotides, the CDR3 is TGTGCCAGCAGTCGCGAGACAGGAGGAACTAATGAAAAACTGTTTTTT. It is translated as CASSRETGGTNEKLFF.

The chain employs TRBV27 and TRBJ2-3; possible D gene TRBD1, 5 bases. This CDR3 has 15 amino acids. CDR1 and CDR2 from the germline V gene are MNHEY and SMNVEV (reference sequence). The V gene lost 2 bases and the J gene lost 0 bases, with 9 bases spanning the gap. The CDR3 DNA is TGTGCCAGCAGTTTACAGGCAGGGAGCACAGATACGCAGTATTTT. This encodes CASSLQAGSTDTQYF.

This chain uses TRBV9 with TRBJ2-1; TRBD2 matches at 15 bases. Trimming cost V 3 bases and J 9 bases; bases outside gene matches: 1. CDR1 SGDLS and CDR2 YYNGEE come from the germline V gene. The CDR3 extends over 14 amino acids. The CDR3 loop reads CASSGTSGGGEQFF. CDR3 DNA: TGTGCCAGCAGCGGGACTAGCGGGGGGGGTGAGCAGTTCTTC.

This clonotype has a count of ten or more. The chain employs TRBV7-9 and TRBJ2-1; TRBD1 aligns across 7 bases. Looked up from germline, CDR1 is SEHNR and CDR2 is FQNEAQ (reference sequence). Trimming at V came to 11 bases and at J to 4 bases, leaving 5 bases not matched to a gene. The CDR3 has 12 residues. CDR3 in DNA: TGTGCCTTGAGGGACAGTTACAATGAGCAGTTCTTC. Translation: CALRDSYNEQFF.

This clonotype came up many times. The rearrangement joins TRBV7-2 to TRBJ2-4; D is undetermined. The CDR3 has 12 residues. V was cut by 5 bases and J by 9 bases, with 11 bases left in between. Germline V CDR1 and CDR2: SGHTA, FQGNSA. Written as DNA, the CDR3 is TGTGCCAGCAGCCCAACCAATGTCATTCAGTACTTC. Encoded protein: CASSPTNVIQYF. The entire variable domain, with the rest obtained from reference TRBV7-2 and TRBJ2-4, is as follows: GAGVSQSPSNKVTEKGKDVELRCDPISGHTALYWYRQSLGQGLEFLIYFQGNSAPDKSGLPSDRFSAERTGGSVSTLTIQRTQQEDSAVYLCASSPTNVIQYFGAGTRLSVL.

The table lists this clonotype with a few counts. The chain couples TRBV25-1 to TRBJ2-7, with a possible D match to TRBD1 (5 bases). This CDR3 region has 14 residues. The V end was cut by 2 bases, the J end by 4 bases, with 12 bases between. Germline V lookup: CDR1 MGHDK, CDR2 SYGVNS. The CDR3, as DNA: TGTGCCAGCAGTGAAATTAGGACACCTTACGAGCAGTACTTC. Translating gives CASSEIRTPYEQYF.

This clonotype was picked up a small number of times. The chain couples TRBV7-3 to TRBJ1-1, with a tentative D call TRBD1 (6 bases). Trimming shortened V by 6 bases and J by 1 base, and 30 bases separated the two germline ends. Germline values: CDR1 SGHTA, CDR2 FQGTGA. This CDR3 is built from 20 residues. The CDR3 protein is CASRIAGMVTRDTANTEAFF. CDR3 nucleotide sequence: TGTGCCAGCAGAATAGCAGGCATGGTGACAAGGGACACGGCGAACACTGAAGCTTTCTTT.

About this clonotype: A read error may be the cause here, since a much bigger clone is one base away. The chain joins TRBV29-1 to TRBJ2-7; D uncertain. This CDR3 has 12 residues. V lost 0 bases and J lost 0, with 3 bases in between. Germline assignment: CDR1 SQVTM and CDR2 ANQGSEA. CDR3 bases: TGCAGCGTTGAAGACAGCTCCTACGAGCAGTACGTC. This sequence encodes CSVEDSSYEQYV.

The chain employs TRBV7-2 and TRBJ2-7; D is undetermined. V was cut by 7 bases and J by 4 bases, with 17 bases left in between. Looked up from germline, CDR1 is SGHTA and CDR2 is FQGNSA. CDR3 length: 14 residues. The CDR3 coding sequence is TGTGCCAGCACCCCCTCCGCCTGGGGTTACGAGCAGTACTTC. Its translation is CASTPSAWGYEQYF. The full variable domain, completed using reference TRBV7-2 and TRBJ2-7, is GAGVSQSPSNKVTEKGKDVELRCDPISGHTALYWYRQSLGQGLEFLIYFQGNSAPDKSGLPSDRFSAERTGGSVSTLTIQRTQQEDSAVYLCASTPSAWGYEQYFGPGTRLTVT.

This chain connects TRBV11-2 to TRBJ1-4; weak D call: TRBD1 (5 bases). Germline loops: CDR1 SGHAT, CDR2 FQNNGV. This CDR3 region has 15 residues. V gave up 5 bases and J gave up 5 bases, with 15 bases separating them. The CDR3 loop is CASSHTTAPNEKLFF. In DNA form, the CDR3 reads TGTGCCAGCAGCCACACGACAGCTCCGAATGAAAAACTGTTTTTT.